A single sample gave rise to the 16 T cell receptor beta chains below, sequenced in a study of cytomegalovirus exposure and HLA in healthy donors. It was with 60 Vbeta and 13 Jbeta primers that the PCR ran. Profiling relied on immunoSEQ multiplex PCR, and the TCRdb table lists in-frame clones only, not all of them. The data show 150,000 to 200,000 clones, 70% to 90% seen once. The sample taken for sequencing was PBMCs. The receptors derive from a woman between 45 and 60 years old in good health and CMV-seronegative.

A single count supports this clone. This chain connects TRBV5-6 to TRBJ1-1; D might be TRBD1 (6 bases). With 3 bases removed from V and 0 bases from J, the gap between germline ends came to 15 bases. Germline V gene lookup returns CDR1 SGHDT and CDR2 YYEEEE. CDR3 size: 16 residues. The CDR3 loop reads CASSSIKGHLNTEAFF. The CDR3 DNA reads TGTGCCAGCAGCTCAATTAAGGGACACCTGAACACTGAAGCTTTCTTT.

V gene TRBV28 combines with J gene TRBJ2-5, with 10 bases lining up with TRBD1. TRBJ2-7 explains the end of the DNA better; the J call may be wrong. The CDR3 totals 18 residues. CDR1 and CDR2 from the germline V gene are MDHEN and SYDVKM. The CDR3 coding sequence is TGTGCCAGCCCTCCGGGACAGGGGATATTAGGGGAAAGTTACGAGCAGTACTTC. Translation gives CASPPGQGILGESYEQYF.

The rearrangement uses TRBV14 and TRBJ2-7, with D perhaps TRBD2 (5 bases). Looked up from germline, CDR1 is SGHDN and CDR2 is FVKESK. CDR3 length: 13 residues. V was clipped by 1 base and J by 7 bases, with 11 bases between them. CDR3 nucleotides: TGTGCCAGCAGCCAAGTCCTTCCGGGGGAGCAGTACTTC. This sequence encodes CASSQVLPGEQYF.

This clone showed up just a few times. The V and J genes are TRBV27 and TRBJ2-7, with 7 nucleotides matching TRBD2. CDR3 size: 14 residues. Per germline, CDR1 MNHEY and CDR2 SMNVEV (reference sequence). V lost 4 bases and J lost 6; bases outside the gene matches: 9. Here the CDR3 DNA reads TGTGCCAGCAGTTACGGGGGGTTTCCCTCCGAGCAGTACTTC. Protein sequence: CASSYGGFPSEQYF.

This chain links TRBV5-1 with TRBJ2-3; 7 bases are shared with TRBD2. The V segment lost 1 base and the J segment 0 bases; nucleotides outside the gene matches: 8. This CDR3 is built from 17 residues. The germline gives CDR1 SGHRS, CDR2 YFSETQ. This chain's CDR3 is CASSLSGLVSSTDTQYF. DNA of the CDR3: TGCGCCAGCAGCTTGTCCGGACTAGTATCTAGCACAGATACGCAGTATTTT.

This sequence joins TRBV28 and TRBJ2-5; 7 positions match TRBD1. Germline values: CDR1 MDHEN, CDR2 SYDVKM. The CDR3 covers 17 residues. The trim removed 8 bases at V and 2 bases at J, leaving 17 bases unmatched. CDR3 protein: CASGALGQSVRQETQYF. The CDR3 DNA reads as TGTGCCAGCGGGGCCTTGGGACAGAGTGTTCGTCAAGAGACCCAGTACTTC.

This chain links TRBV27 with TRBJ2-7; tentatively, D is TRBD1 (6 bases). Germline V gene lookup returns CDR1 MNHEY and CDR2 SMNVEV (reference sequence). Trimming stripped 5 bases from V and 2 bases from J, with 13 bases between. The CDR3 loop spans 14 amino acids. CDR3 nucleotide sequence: TGTGCCAGCAGTCCGACAGGATGGACCTACGAGCAGTACTTC. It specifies CASSPTGWTYEQYF.

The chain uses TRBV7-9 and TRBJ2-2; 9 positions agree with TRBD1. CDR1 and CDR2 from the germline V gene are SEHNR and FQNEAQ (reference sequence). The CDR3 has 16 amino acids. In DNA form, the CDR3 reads TGTTCCTTTCTGAATACGAGACAGGGGGGGACCGGGGAGCTGTTTTTT. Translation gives CSFLNTRQGGTGELFF.

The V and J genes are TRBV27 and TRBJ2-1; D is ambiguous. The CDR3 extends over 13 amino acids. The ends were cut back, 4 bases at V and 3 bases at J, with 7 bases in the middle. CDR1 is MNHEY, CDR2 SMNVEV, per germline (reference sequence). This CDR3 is CASSSVLYNEQFF. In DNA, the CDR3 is TGTGCCAGCAGTTCTGTACTCTACAATGAGCAGTTCTTC.

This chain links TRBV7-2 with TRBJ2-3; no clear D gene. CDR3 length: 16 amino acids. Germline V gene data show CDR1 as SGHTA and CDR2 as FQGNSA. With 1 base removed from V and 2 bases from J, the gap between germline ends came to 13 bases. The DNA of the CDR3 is TGTGCCAGCAGCTTAGGATATCGCACTACCACAGATACGCAGTATTTT. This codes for CASSLGYRTTTDTQYF.

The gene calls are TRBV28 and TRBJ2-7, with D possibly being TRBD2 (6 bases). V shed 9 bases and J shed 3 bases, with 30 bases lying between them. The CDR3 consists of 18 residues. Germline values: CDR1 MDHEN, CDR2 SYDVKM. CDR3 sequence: CARGGKMRSDGVVYEQYF. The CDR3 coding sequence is TGTGCCAGGGGAGGAAAAATGAGGTCCGACGGGGTTGTCTACGAGCAGTACTTC. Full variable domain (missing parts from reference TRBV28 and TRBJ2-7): DVKVTQSSRYLVKRTGEKVFLECVQDMDHENMFWYRQDPGLGLRLIYFSYDVKMKEKGDIPEGYSVSREKKERFSLILESASTNQTSMYLCARGGKMRSDGVVYEQYFGPGTRLTVT.

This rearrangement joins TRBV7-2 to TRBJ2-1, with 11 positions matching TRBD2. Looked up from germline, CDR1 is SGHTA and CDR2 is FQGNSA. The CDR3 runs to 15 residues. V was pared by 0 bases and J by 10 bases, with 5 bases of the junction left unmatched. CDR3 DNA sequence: TGTGCCAGCAGCTTAGCACTAGCGGGAGTATACGAGCAGTTCTTC. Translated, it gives CASSLALAGVYEQFF.

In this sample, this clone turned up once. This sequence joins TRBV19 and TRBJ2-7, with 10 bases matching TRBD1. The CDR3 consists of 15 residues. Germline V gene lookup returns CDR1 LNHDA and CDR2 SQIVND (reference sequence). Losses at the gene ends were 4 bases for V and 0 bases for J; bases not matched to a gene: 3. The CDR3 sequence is CASSRGTGDSYEQYF. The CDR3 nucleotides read TGTGCCAGTAGTAGGGGGACAGGGGACTCCTACGAGCAGTACTTC.

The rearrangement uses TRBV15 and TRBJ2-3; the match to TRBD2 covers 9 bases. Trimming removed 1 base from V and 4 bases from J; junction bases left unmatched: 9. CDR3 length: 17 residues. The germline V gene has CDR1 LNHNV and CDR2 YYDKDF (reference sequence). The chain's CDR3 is CATSRGWGTSLADTQYF. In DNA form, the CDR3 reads TGTGCCACCAGCAGAGGTTGGGGGACTAGCCTGGCAGATACGCAGTATTTT.

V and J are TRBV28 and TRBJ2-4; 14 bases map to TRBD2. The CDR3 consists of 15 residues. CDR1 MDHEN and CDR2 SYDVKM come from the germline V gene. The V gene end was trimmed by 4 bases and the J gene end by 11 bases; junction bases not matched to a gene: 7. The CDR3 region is CASSSQGLAGVFQYF. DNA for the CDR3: TGTGCCAGCAGTTCCCAGGGACTAGCGGGAGTATTTCAGTACTTC.

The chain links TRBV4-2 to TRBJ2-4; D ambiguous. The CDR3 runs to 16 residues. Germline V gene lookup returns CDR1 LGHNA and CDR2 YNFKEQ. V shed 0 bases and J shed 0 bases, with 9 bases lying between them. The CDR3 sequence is CASSQDLSIAKNIQYF. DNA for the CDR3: TGTGCCAGCAGCCAAGACTTGAGTATAGCCAAAAACATTCAGTACTTC.